These T cell receptor beta chains were read from a single sample in a study of OX40 agonist ivuxolimab in advanced cancers. Profiling relied on immunoSEQ multiplex PCR, and the TCRdb table lists in-frame clones only, not all of them. The data contain tens of thousands of clones, about nine tenths of them singletons. The source material was CD4+ or CD8+ T cells sorted from blood, sampled in a trial of the OX40 agonist ivuxolimab. Source of these receptors: an adult with an advanced solid tumor such as melanoma, head and neck, liver or kidney cancer. Each CDR3 is given with its conserved first and last residue. The order of the fields is J gene, V gene, clone size, D gene, CDR3 DNA, CDR3 protein. D genes are given only for firm matches. Only part of the rows carry a size: once, few, many, or a class if the clone is expanded.

>TRBJ2-2|TRBV23-1|-|-
TGCGCCAGCATCCCATATTGGGGCGATCCCAGGGTCCTGAACACCGGGGAGCTGTTTTTT
CASIPYWGDPRVLNTGELFF
>TRBJ2-3|TRBV5-6|-|-
TGTGCCAGCAGCCAAGTGGGACTTAGCACAGATACGCAGTATTTT
CASSQVGLSTDTQYF
>TRBJ2-1|TRBV5-6|-|TRBD2
TGTGCCAGCAGCTTGGGAGCGGGGTCCTACAATGAGCAGTTCTTC
CASSLGAGSYNEQFF
>TRBJ2-7|TRBV5-6|-|-
TGTGCCAGCAGCTTAGTCGGGGCCCACGAGCAGTACTTC
CASSLVGAHEQYF
>TRBJ2-3|TRBV6-6|-|-
TGTGCCAGCAGTTACGTGGCAGATACGCAGTATTTT
CASSYVADTQYF
>TRBJ2-5|TRBV6-1|-|-
TGTGCCACCTCGGACGCCGGCGTTGAGACCCAGTACTTC
CATSDAGVETQYF
>TRBJ2-5|TRBV5-4|-|TRBD2
TGTGCCAGCAGCTTGGGTCCGGGGGGACACCAAGAGACCCAGTACTTC
CASSLGPGGHQETQYF
>TRBJ1-1|TRBV7-9|-|-
TGTGCCAGCAGCTTAGCAGGGGTAGATACTGAAGCTTTCTTT
CASSLAGVDTEAFF
>TRBJ2-2|TRBV4-1|-|TRBD2
TGCGCCAGCAGCCGGGTTCGGGGTCTTCGGACTAGCGGGTCGAACACCGGGGAGCTGTTTTTT
CASSRVRGLRTSGSNTGELFF
>TRBJ1-3|TRBV6-5|-|-
TGTGCCAGCAGTTTCAGAGGGTCCGGTGGAAACACCATATATTTT
CASSFRGSGGNTIYF
>TRBJ1-1|TRBV4-1|-|-
TGCGCCAGCAGCCAAGATCCGCGGTCCATGAACACTGAAGCTTTCTTT
CASSQDPRSMNTEAFF
>TRBJ2-7|TRBV27|-|-
TGTGCCAGCAGCCTCCGGGACACGTCCTCCTACGAGCAGTACTTC
CASSLRDTSSYEQYF
>TRBJ1-1|TRBV27|once|-
TGTGCCAGCAGCCGAGTCGCTGGGGGGTCTGAAGCTTTCTTT
CASSRVAGGSEAFF
>TRBJ2-1|TRBV19|-|TRBD2
TGTGCCAGTAGTATAGGGACTAGCGGGAACAATGAGCAGTTCTTC
CASSIGTSGNNEQFF
>TRBJ1-1|TRBV10-3|-|TRBD1
TGTGCCATCAGTGAGGGGGACAGACGTGCTTTCTTT
CAISEGDRRAFF
>TRBJ2-7|TRBV11-2|-|-
TGTGCCAGCAGCCCCAACCAGGTAGCCTACGAGCAGTACTTC
CASSPNQVAYEQYF
>TRBJ1-4|TRBV6-1|-|TRBD1
TGTGCCAGCACTTTACTCCGGGACAGCGAAAAACTGTTTTTT
CASTLLRDSEKLFF
>TRBJ2-3|TRBV25-1|-|-
TGTGCCAGCAGTGAGGGGCAACCCAACACAGATACGCAGTATTTT
CASSEGQPNTDTQYF
>TRBJ1-6|TRBV19|-|-
TGTGCCAGTAGTGTGGGGGACCGCAATTCACCCCTCCACTTT
CASSVGDRNSPLHF
>TRBJ2-7|TRBV7-8|-|-
TGTGCCAGCAGCCTACCAGGGATACTCTCCTACGAGCAGTACTTC
CASSLPGILSYEQYF
>TRBJ2-1|TRBV4-2|-|-
TGTGCCAGCAGCCAAGAGATCGGGCGACGCAACTACAATGAGCAGTTCTTC
CASSQEIGRRNYNEQFF
>TRBJ1-5|TRBV2|-|-
TGTGCCAGCAGTGATCGCAATCAGCCCCAGCATTTT
CASSDRNQPQHF